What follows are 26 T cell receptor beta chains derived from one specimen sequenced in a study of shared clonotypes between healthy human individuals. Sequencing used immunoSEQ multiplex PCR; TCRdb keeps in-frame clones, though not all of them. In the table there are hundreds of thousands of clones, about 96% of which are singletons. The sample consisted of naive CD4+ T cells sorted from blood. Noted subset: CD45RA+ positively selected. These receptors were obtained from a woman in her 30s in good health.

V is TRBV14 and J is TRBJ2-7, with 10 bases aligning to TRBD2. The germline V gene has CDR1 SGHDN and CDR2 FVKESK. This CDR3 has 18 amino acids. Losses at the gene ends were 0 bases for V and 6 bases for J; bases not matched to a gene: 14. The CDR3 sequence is CASSQDGGTSSGSGEQYF. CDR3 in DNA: TGTGCCAGCAGCCAAGATGGTGGAACATCTAGCGGGAGCGGCGAGCAGTACTTC.

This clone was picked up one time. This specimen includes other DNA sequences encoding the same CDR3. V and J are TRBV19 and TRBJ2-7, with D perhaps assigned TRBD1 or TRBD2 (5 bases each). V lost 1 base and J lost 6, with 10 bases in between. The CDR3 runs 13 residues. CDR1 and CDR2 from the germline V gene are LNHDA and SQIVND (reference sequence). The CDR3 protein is CASSIAGAGEQYF. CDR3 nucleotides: TGTGCCAGTAGTATAGCCGGGGCGGGCGAGCAGTACTTC.

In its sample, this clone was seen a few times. The CDR3 protein is CASSPLTGSEAFF. The CDR3 region has the DNA TGTGCCAGCTCACCATTGACAGGTTCTGAAGCTTTCTTT. The chain joins TRBV18 to TRBJ1-1; tentative D call: TRBD1 (6 bases). The germline V and J ends were trimmed by 2 bases and 6 bases, with 10 bases remaining between them. The germline gives CDR1 KGHSH, CDR2 LQKENI. The CDR3 spans 13 residues.

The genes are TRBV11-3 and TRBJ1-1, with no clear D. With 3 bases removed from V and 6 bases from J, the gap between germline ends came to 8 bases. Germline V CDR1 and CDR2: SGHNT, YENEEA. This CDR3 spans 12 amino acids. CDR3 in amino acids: CASSLPEAEAFF. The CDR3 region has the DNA TGTGCCAGCAGCTTGCCGGAAGCTGAAGCTTTCTTT.

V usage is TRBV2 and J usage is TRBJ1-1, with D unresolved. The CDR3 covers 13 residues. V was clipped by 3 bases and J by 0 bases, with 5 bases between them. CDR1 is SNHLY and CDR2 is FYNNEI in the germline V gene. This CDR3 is CASSELMNTEAFF. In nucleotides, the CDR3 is TGTGCCAGCAGTGAGTTAATGAACACTGAAGCTTTCTTT.

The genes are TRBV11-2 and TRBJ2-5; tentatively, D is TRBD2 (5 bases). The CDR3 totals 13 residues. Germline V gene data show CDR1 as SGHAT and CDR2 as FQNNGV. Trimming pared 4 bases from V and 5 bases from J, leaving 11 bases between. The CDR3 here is CASSSAGEETQYF. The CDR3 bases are TGTGCCAGCAGCTCCGCTGGGGAGGAGACCCAGTACTTC.

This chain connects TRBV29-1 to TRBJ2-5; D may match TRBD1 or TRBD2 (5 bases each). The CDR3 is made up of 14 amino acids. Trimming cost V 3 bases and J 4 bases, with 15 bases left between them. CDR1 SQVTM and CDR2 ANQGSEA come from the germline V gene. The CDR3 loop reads CSVEAYGAGETQYF. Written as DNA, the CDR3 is TGCAGCGTTGAGGCCTACGGGGCGGGAGAGACCCAGTACTTC.

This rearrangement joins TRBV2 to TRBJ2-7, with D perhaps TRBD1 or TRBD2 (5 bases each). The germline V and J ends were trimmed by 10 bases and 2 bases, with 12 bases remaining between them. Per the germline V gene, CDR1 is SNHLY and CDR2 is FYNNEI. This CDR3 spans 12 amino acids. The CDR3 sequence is CAIRDRTYEQYF. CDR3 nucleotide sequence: TGTGCCATCCGGGACCGAACCTACGAGCAGTACTTC.

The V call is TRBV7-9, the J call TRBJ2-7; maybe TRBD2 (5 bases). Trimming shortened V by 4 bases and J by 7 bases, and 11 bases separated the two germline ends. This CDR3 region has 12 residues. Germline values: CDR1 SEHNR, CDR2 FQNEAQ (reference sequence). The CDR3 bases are TGTGCCAGCAGCTCCCTCGGGGTAGAGCAGTACTTC. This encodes CASSSLGVEQYF.

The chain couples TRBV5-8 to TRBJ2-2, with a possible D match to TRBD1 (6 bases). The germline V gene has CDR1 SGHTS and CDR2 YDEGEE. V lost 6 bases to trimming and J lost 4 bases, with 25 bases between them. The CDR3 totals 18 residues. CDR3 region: CASTLTMGGQWSTGELFF. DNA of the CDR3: TGTGCCAGCACCCTAACGATGGGCGGACAGTGGAGCACCGGGGAGCTGTTTTTT.

The CDR3 nucleotides are TGCGCCAGCAGCCCCCCATTCGGGGGGACCTACGAGCAGTACTTC. Translated, it gives CASSPPFGGTYEQYF. This chain links TRBV5-1 with TRBJ2-7, with 7 nucleotides matching TRBD2. Germline lookup yields CDR1 SGHRS and CDR2 YFSETQ. This CDR3 region has 15 residues. V lost 4 bases to trimming and J lost 2 bases; unmatched junction nucleotides: 9.

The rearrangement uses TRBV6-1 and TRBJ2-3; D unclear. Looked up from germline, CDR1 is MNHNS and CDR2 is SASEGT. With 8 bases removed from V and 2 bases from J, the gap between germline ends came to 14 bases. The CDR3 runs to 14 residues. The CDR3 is CASDRWVHTDTQYF. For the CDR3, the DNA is TGTGCCAGCGACCGATGGGTGCACACAGATACGCAGTATTTT.

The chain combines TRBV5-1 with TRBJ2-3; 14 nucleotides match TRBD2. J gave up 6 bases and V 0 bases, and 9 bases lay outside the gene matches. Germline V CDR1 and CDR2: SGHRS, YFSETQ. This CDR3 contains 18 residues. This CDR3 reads CASSLGLAGGPRSDTQYF. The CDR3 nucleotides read TGCGCCAGCAGCTTGGGACTAGCGGGAGGGCCGAGGTCGGATACGCAGTATTTT.

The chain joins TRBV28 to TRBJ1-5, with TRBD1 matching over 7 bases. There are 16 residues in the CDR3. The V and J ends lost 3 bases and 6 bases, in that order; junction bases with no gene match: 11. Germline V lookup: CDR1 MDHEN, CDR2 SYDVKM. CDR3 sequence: CASSLPTGEEGQPQHF. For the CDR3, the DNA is TGTGCCAGCAGTTTGCCTACAGGGGAAGAAGGTCAGCCCCAGCATTTT.

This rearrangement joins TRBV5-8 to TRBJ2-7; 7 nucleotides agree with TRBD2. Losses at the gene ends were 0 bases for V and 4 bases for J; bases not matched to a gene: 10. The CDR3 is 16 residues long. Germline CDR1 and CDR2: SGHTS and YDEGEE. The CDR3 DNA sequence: TGTGCCAGCAGCTTGGCCCCCAGGACGGGACTATACGAGCAGTACTTC. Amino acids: CASSLAPRTGLYEQYF.

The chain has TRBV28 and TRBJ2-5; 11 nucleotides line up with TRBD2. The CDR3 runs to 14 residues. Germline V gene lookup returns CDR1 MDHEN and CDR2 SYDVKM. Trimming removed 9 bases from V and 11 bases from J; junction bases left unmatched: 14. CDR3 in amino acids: CASFSGRASREQYF. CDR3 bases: TGTGCCAGTTTTAGCGGGAGGGCCTCAAGGGAGCAGTACTTC.

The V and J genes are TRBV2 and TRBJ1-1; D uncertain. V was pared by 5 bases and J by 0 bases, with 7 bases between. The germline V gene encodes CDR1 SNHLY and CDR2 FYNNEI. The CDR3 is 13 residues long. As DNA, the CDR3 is TGTGCCAGCAGTCCCCAGATGAACACTGAAGCTTTCTTT. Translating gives CASSPQMNTEAFF.

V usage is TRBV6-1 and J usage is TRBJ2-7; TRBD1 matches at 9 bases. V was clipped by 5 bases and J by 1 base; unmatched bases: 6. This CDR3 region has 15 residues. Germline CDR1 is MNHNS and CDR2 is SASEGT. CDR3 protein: CASSIRQGDSYEQYF. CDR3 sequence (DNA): TGTGCCAGCAGTATCAGACAGGGGGATTCCTACGAGCAGTACTTC.

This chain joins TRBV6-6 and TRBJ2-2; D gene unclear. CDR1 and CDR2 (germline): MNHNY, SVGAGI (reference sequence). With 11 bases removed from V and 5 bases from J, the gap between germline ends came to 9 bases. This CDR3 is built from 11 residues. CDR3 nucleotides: TGTGCCTCCCGGCGAACCGGGGAGCTGTTTTTT. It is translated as CASRRTGELFF.

CDR3: CAICLGSARYQPQHF. DNA for the CDR3: TGTGCCATCTGCCTCGGGTCGGCCCGATATCAGCCCCAGCATTTT. The rearrangement links TRBV28 to TRBJ1-5; D remains unclear. The CDR3 is made up of 15 amino acids. Trimming shortened V by 10 bases and J by 5 bases, and 21 bases separated the two germline ends. Germline CDR1 MDHEN, CDR2 SYDVKM.

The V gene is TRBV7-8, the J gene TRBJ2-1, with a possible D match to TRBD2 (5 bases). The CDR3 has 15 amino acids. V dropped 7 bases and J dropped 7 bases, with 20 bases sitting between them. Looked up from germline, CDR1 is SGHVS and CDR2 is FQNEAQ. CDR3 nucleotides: TGTGCCAGCACCCTGGCACGGGAATCATGGAATGAGCAGTTCTTC. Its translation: CASTLARESWNEQFF.

Here the CDR3 DNA reads TGTGCCAGCAGCTTTTGGGGATCAGGAAACACCATATATTTT. Its protein product is CASSFWGSGNTIYF. This rearrangement joins TRBV5-5 to TRBJ1-3; D is ambiguous. CDR1 is SGHKS, CDR2 YYEKEE, per germline (reference sequence). Trimming stripped 2 bases from V and 4 bases from J, with 10 bases between. CDR3 length: 14 residues.

CDR3 amino acids: CASAPSGSLLYEQYF. Here the CDR3 DNA reads TGTGCCAGCGCCCCCAGCGGGAGTCTACTCTACGAGCAGTACTTC. V gene TRBV6-5 combines with J gene TRBJ2-7; TRBD2 matches at 8 bases. The CDR3 is 15 residues long. The germline CDR1 and CDR2 sequences are MNHEY and SVGAGI. V shed 8 bases and J 3 bases; nucleotides not matched to a gene: 12.

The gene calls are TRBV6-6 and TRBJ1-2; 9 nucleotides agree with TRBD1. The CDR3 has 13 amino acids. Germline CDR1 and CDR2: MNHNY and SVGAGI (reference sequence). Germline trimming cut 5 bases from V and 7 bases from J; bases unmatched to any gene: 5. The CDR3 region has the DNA TGTGCCAGCAGTCCGACAGGGGGTGGTGGCTACACCTTC. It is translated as CASSPTGGGGYTF.

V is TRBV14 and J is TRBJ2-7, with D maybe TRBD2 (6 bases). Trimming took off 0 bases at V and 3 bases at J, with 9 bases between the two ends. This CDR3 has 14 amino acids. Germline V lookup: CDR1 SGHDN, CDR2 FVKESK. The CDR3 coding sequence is TGTGCCAGCAGCCAAGACGGTAGCGGCTACGAGCAGTACTTC. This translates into CASSQDGSGYEQYF.

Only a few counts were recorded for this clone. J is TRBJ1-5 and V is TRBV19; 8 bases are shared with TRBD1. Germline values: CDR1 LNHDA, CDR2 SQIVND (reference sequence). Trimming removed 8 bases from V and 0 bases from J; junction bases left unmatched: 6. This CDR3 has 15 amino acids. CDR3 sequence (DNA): TGTGCCAGTCTGGACAGGGCGTATAGCAATCAGCCCCAGCATTTT. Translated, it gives CASLDRAYSNQPQHF.